These 30 T cell receptor beta chains were sequenced from one sample in a study of blood T cell repertoires in COVID-19. Here immunoSEQ multiplex PCR was the method, and the copy in TCRdb shows in-frame clones only, minus some. Of 280,000 or so clones listed, 87% are singletons. The source material was PBMCs or T cells enriched from blood (not recorded which). The receptors were gathered from a woman between 40 and 50 years old who had recovered from COVID-19.

The V gene is TRBV11-2, the J gene TRBJ1-4; no reliable D call. Germline-derived CDR1 and CDR2 are SGHAT and FQNNGV. This CDR3 comprises 15 residues. With 1 base removed from V and 0 bases from J, the gap between germline ends came to 6 bases. In nucleotides, the CDR3 is TGTGCCAGCAGCTTAGTCAGTGCAACTAATGAAAAACTGTTTTTT. Amino acids: CASSLVSATNEKLFF.

This sequence joins TRBV5-6 and TRBJ2-7; D may be TRBD1 (5 bases). V gave up 4 bases and J gave up 6 bases, with 17 bases separating them. Germline CDR1 SGHDT, CDR2 YYEEEE. The CDR3 consists of 14 residues. CDR3 bases: TGTGCCAGCAGCGCTGACAGCCAAAGGCCCGAGCAGTACTTC. This encodes CASSADSQRPEQYF.

The chain uses TRBV11-2 and TRBJ2-4; TRBD1 is a possible D gene (6 bases). This CDR3 region has 15 residues. V lost 8 bases, J lost 1 base, and 15 bases lay in between. Germline CDR1 and CDR2: SGHAT and FQNNGV. The CDR3 protein is CASSDLGAAKNIQYF. As DNA, the CDR3 is TGTGCCAGCTCCGACCTGGGGGCTGCCAAAAACATTCAGTACTTC.

V and J are TRBV19 and TRBJ2-6; 10 bases map to TRBD1. Germline-derived CDR1 and CDR2 are LNHDA and SQIVND (reference sequence). J was trimmed by 3 bases and V by 3 bases; bases with no gene match: 11. This CDR3 is built from 19 residues. CDR3 loop: CASSIAAGTGDSGANVLTF. The CDR3 DNA follows: TGTGCCAGTAGTATCGCCGCCGGGACAGGGGATAGTGGGGCCAACGTCCTGACTTTC.

This sequence joins TRBV4-3 and TRBJ2-7; D might be TRBD2 (6 bases). V was clipped by 1 base and J by 3 bases, with 13 bases between them. The CDR3 is 15 residues long. The germline gives CDR1 LGHNA, CDR2 YSLEER. The CDR3 DNA reads as TGCGCCAGCAGCCAAGTCTACGGGAGCTACTACGAGCAGTACTTC. Translating gives CASSQVYGSYYEQYF.

This rearrangement joins TRBV2 to TRBJ1-4; D possibly corresponds to TRBD1 (6 bases). Germline CDR1 reads SNHLY; CDR2 reads FYNNEI. The CDR3 is 15 residues long. The germline V and J ends were trimmed by 7 bases and 2 bases, with 14 bases remaining between them. CDR3 sequence (DNA): TGTGCCAGCACCCAACGGGGGGCTACTAATGAAAAACTGTTTTTT. It yields the protein CASTQRGATNEKLFF. Together with reference TRBV2 and TRBJ1-4, the CDR3 gives the full variable domain: EPEVTQTPSHQVTQMGQEVILRCVPISNHLYFYWYRQILGQKVEFLVSFYNNEISEKSEIFDDQFSVERPDGSNFTLKIRSTKLEDSAMYFCASTQRGATNEKLFFGSGTQLSVL.

This chain connects TRBV4-1 to TRBJ1-1; perhaps TRBD1 as D (5 bases). This CDR3 has 16 residues. CDR1 is MGHRA, CDR2 YSYEKL, per germline. V lost 1 base to trimming and J lost 0 bases, with 12 bases between them. CDR3 region: CASSQVDTIMNTEAFF. For the CDR3, the DNA is TGCGCCAGCAGCCAAGTGGACACGATTATGAACACTGAAGCTTTCTTT.

V gene TRBV6-5 combines with J gene TRBJ2-1, with TRBD1 as a possible D gene (6 bases). Germline-derived CDR1 and CDR2 are MNHEY and SVGAGI. The germline V and J ends were trimmed by 2 bases and 8 bases, with 16 bases remaining between them. The CDR3 totals 15 residues. The CDR3 sequence: CASSYIRQGRDEQFF. The CDR3 DNA sequence: TGTGCCAGCAGTTACATTAGGCAGGGGCGGGATGAGCAGTTCTTC.

In this sample, this clone turned up once. The rearrangement uses TRBV19 and TRBJ2-2, with 8 bases fitting TRBD2. This CDR3 region has 15 residues. Germline V lookup: CDR1 LNHDA, CDR2 SQIVND (reference sequence). After removal of 4 bases from V and 7 bases from J, the junction contained 8 bases not matched to a gene. In nucleotides, the CDR3 is TGTGCCAGTAGTAGGACTAGCCTACCCAACGGGGAGCTGTTTTTT. This sequence encodes CASSRTSLPNGELFF.

The rearrangement joins TRBV12-3 or TRBV12-4 to TRBJ1-1; 8 positions agree with TRBD1. Unmatched junction bases numbered 6, after V lost 7 bases and J lost 5 bases. This CDR3 spans 13 amino acids. The CDR3 region has the DNA TGTGCCAGCATGGGCAGGGGGCTGACTGAAGCTTTCTTT. Protein: CASMGRGLTEAFF.

This chain links TRBV7-2 with TRBJ2-7, with D possibly matching TRBD1 (5 bases). The germline gives CDR1 SGHTA, CDR2 FQGNSA. This CDR3 comprises 14 residues. Between the trimmed V and J ends, which lost 2 bases and 3 bases, there was a span of 11 bases. This CDR3 reads CASSLLGPHYEQYF. The DNA of the CDR3 is TGTGCCAGCAGCTTATTGGGGCCCCACTACGAGCAGTACTTC.

This sequence joins TRBV19 and TRBJ1-2; 12 bases agree with TRBD1. Trimming removed 7 bases from V and 8 bases from J; junction bases left unmatched: 8. The germline V gene encodes CDR1 LNHDA and CDR2 SQIVND (reference sequence). The CDR3 has 14 residues. CDR3 sequence (DNA): TGTGCCAGTACCCGGGACAGGGGGCTCGAAGGCTACACCTTC. Translated, it gives CASTRDRGLEGYTF.

The rearrangement uses TRBV19 and TRBJ2-1; TRBD1 matches 8 bases. The CDR3 consists of 16 residues. Unmatched junction bases numbered 8, after V lost 4 bases and J lost 3 bases. CDR1 and CDR2 from the germline V gene are LNHDA and SQIVND (reference sequence). The CDR3 nucleotides read TGTGCCAGTAGTACCTCCCGGGACAGGAGCTACAATGAGCAGTTCTTC. Its translation is CASSTSRDRSYNEQFF.

This clone was seen a handful of times. The V call is TRBV6-2 or TRBV6-3, the J call TRBJ1-2; TRBD1 matches 8 bases. The CDR3 has 15 amino acids. V trimming: 0 bases; J trimming: 1 base; junction bases outside the gene matches: 1. The germline V gene has CDR1 MNHEY and CDR2 SVGEGT. The DNA for the CDR3 is TGTGCCAGCAGTTACTCTGGACAGGGTAACTATGGCTACACCTTC. Amino acids: CASSYSGQGNYGYTF.

The CDR3 nucleotides read TGTGCCAGCAGTCCCCGGACAGGGGGGCTCGAGCAGTACTTC. Amino acid sequence: CASSPRTGGLEQYF. The chain carries TRBV6-5 and TRBJ2-7; 10 nucleotides agree with TRBD1. The CDR3 has 14 amino acids. V lost 5 bases to trimming and J lost 6 bases; unmatched junction nucleotides: 7. Germline values: CDR1 MNHEY, CDR2 SVGAGI.

This chain uses TRBV19 with TRBJ1-5; 9 nucleotides line up with TRBD1. Germline V gene data show CDR1 as LNHDA and CDR2 as SQIVND (reference sequence). CDR3 size: 16 residues. Trimming cost V 6 bases and J 2 bases; bases outside gene matches: 8. The CDR3 is CASRAGTGRGNQPQHF. The CDR3 region has the DNA TGTGCCAGTAGGGCAGGGACAGGGAGAGGCAATCAGCCCCAGCATTTT.

This clone was seen once. This rearrangement joins TRBV27 to TRBJ2-5; 9 bases map to TRBD2. The V gene's germline CDR1 is MNHEY and CDR2 SMNVEV (reference sequence). The CDR3 spans 20 residues. V dropped 5 bases and J dropped 3; count of bases not matched to a gene: 22. CDR3 bases: TGTGCCAGCAGTGGGGGGAGGGGCGGGAGGGCCAGTTACGGCAAAGAGACCCAGTACTTC. This sequence encodes CASSGGRGGRASYGKETQYF.

The rearrangement uses TRBV27 and TRBJ1-2, with D possibly matching TRBD1 (5 bases). V gave up 3 bases and J gave up 4 bases, with 12 bases separating them. The CDR3 contains 14 residues. CDR1 MNHEY and CDR2 SMNVEV come from the germline V gene (reference sequence). CDR3 in amino acids: CASSFRQGGYGYTF. In nucleotides, the CDR3 is TGTGCCAGCAGTTTTCGGCAGGGCGGCTATGGCTACACCTTC.

This chain connects TRBV2 to TRBJ1-5; D may be TRBD1 (6 bases). Germline CDR1 reads SNHLY; CDR2 reads FYNNEI. This CDR3 is built from 15 residues. V was clipped by 2 bases and J by 2 bases, with 10 bases between them. The CDR3 DNA reads as TGTGCCAGCAGTGAAACAGGGTGGGGCAATCAGCCCCAGCATTTT. Residues: CASSETGWGNQPQHF. The whole variable domain, filled in from reference TRBV2 and TRBJ1-5, reads EPEVTQTPSHQVTQMGQEVILRCVPISNHLYFYWYRQILGQKVEFLVSFYNNEISEKSEIFDDQFSVERPDGSNFTLKIRSTKLEDSAMYFCASSETGWGNQPQHFGDGTRLSIL.

This chain connects TRBV7-2 to TRBJ2-5, with D tentatively TRBD1 (5 bases). The CDR3 runs 14 residues. The germline gives CDR1 SGHTA, CDR2 FQGNSA. V shed 1 base and J shed 5 bases, with 11 bases lying between them. In nucleotides, the CDR3 is TGTGCCAGCAGCTTAGTAGGGGATATCGAGACCCAGTACTTC. Protein sequence: CASSLVGDIETQYF.

The CDR3 DNA reads TGTGCCAGCAGTGCCCAGGGGGACACCGAAGGTTGGGAGACCCAGTACTTC. This translates into CASSAQGDTEGWETQYF. This sequence joins TRBV28 and TRBJ2-5, with 7 positions matching TRBD1. V was clipped by 5 bases and J by 5 bases; unmatched bases: 17. This CDR3 is built from 17 residues. The V gene's germline CDR1 is MDHEN and CDR2 SYDVKM.

The genes are TRBV16 and TRBJ1-2, with D hard to call. Germline-derived CDR1 and CDR2 are KGHSY and FQNENV. The V end was cut by 0 bases, the J end by 8 bases, with 13 bases between. The length of the CDR3 is 14 residues. The CDR3 loop is CASSQSVQPGGYTF. The CDR3 DNA reads as TGTGCCAGCAGCCAATCCGTACAGCCGGGGGGCTACACCTTC.

J is TRBJ1-4 and V is TRBV14, with D perhaps TRBD1 (6 bases). Germline V lookup: CDR1 SGHDN, CDR2 FVKESK. The CDR3 totals 17 residues. Trimming removed 1 base at V and 7 bases at J, with 19 bases between. The CDR3 coding sequence is TGTGCCAGCAGCCAAGTAGGACAGCGACTTTACGGTGAAAAACTGTTTTTT. Translation: CASSQVGQRLYGEKLFF.

This chain joins TRBV5-1 and TRBJ1-2; 7 nucleotides align to TRBD1. V lost 3 bases to trimming and J lost 2 bases; unmatched junction nucleotides: 4. This CDR3 comprises 14 residues. Germline V gene data show CDR1 as SGHRS and CDR2 as YFSETQ. The CDR3 reads CASSSETGNYGYTF. CDR3 in DNA: TGCGCCAGCAGCTCGGAGACAGGGAACTATGGCTACACCTTC.

The chain joins TRBV7-2 to TRBJ2-1, with 11 nucleotides matching TRBD1. Trimming at V came to 3 bases and at J to 3 bases, leaving 1 base not matched to a gene. The germline gives CDR1 SGHTA, CDR2 FQGNSA. The CDR3 sequence is 15 residues long. CDR3 in amino acids: CASSFGTGGYNEQFF. In nucleotides, the CDR3 is TGTGCCAGCAGCTTTGGGACAGGGGGCTACAATGAGCAGTTCTTC.

The chain recombines TRBV30 with TRBJ2-1, with D perhaps matching TRBD2 (5 bases). CDR1 and CDR2 from the germline V gene are GTSNPN and SVGIG (reference sequence). This CDR3 contains 15 residues. Between the trimmed V and J ends, which lost 0 bases and 6 bases, there was a span of 15 bases. The CDR3 is CAWSVRREGVNEQFF. CDR3 nucleotides: TGTGCCTGGAGTGTACGTCGCGAGGGAGTCAATGAGCAGTTCTTC.

This chain joins TRBV24-1 and TRBJ2-5; 7 bases map to TRBD2. Germline CDR1 is KGHDR and CDR2 is SFDVKD. The CDR3 is made up of 14 amino acids. The V segment lost 4 bases and the J segment 3 bases; nucleotides outside the gene matches: 4. This CDR3 is CATSDSLAEETQYF. Written as DNA, the CDR3 is TGTGCCACCAGTGACTCCCTAGCGGAAGAGACCCAGTACTTC.

The CDR3 DNA reads as TGCGCCAGCAGCCAAGACGGAGGCGGCTACACCTTC. The encoded protein is CASSQDGGGYTF. The V and J genes are TRBV4-3 and TRBJ1-2; no clear D gene. This CDR3 has 12 residues. Germline V gene sequence: CDR1 LGHNA, CDR2 YSLEER. Trimming took 0 bases from V and 8 from J, leaving 7 bases between them.

The chain is built from TRBV5-1 and TRBJ1-1; no definite D call. V was clipped by 0 bases and J by 1 base, with 7 bases between them. In germline, CDR1 is SGHRS, CDR2 YFSETQ. This CDR3 has 14 residues. CDR3 in amino acids: CASSLGAANTEAFF. In DNA form, the CDR3 reads TGCGCCAGCAGCTTGGGTGCGGCGAACACTGAAGCTTTCTTT. Looking up the rest from reference TRBV5-1 and TRBJ1-1 gives the full variable domain: KAGVTQTPRYLIKTRGQQVTLSCSPISGHRSVSWYQQTPGQGLQFLFEYFSETQRNKGNFPGRFSGRQFSNSRSEMNVSTLELGDSALYLCASSLGAANTEAFFGQGTRLTVV.

This clone was picked up a small number of times. V and J are TRBV3-1 (or the pseudogene TRBV3-2) and TRBJ2-1; 14 positions agree with TRBD2. The CDR3 totals 16 residues. CDR1 is LGHDT, CDR2 YNNKEL, per germline (reference sequence). Trimming cost V 4 bases and J 10 bases; bases outside gene matches: 9. The CDR3 coding sequence is TGTGCCAGCAGCCGACTTCCGGGACTAGCGGGAGACGAGCAGTTCTTC. Translated: CASSRLPGLAGDEQFF.